Detailed here is one TCR beta chain. Within the sample, other DNA sequences also encode this same CDR3. This entry is derived from a study of blood T cell repertoires in COVID-19. Study context: Italy, Spain and the United States were the sources of the convalescent and acute COVID-19 samples.

TCRdb's copy holds only in-frame clones and misses some; the assay was immunoSEQ multiplex PCR. Of 80,000 to 95,000 clones listed, around 76% are singletons. Trimming pared 6 bases from V and 1 base from J, leaving 14 bases between. The germline CDR1 and CDR2 sequences are LNHDA and SQIVND (reference sequence). The CDR3 is 15 residues long. The receptor was derived from an elderly woman with active or convalescent COVID-19. The chain uses TRBV19 and TRBJ2-3; a weak D match, TRBD2 (6 bases). Sequencing input: peripheral blood. The chain's CDR3 is CASSRSGEGTDTQYF. The DNA for the CDR3 is TGTGCCAGTAGCAGATCGGGGGAGGGCACAGATACGCAGTATTTT.